These T cell receptor beta chains were read from a single sample in a study of cytomegalovirus exposure and HLA in healthy donors. TCRdb's table, derived via immunoSEQ multiplex PCR, lists solely in-frame clones and lacks some. Here the sample spans tens of thousands of clones, roughly 80% being singletons. Sequencing was performed on PBMCs. All receptors derive from a woman aged 30 to 39 in good health and CMV-seropositive. The CDR3 runs from the conserved cysteine through the conserved F or W. Each record gives: V gene, D gene, J gene, clone size, CDR3 protein, CDR3 DNA. The D gene is left open where the match is weak. Part of the rows lack a size; the others show once, few, many or a class for expanded clones.

TRBV6-5,NA,TRBJ1-1,NA,CASRQTGTCEAFF,TGTGCCAGCAGGCAGACAGGCACCTGTGAAGCTTTCTTT
TRBV6-6,TRBD1,TRBJ2-1,NA,CASESGTGIQFF,TGTGCCAGCGAATCCGGGACAGGAATTCAGTTCTTC
TRBV6-5,TRBD1,TRBJ2-7,NA,CASSQDRGPYEQYF,TGTGCCAGCAGTCAAGACAGGGGGCCCTACGAGCAGTACTTC
TRBV13,NA,TRBJ2-1,NA,CASSPDGGSYNEQFF,TGTGCCAGCAGCCCGGACGGAGGATCATACAATGAGCAGTTCTTC
TRBV5-1,NA,TRBJ2-3,many,CASSSGPKDTQYF,TGCGCCAGCAGCTCGGGTCCGAAAGATACGCAGTATTTT
TRBV7-2,NA,TRBJ2-7,NA,CASSPGDGGSYEQYF,TGTGCCAGCAGCCCCGGGGATGGCGGCTCCTACGAGCAGTACTTC
TRBV12-2,NA,TRBJ2-1,NA,CASRLAQVAEAYNEQFF,TGTGCAAGTCGCTTAGCGCAGGTAGCGGAGGCCTACAATGAGCAGTTCTTC
TRBV11-1,TRBD2,TRBJ2-1,NA,CASSLVTGLAGGRNEQFF,TGTGCCAGCAGCTTAGTTACAGGGCTAGCGGGAGGGCGCAATGAGCAGTTCTTC
TRBV7-3,NA,TRBJ2-7,NA,CASSSPNSYEQYF,TGTGCCAGCAGCTCCCCCAACTCCTACGAGCAGTACTTC
TRBV2,TRBD2,TRBJ2-3,NA,CASSVAATSGRAKTSTDTQYF,TGTGCCAGCAGTGTCGCCGCGACTAGCGGGAGGGCAAAGACTAGCACAGATACGCAGTATTTT
TRBV4-2,TRBD1,TRBJ1-5,few,CASSQENRGGQPQHF,TGTGCCAGCAGCCAAGAAAACAGGGGCGGTCAGCCCCAGCATTTT
TRBV27,NA,TRBJ2-7,NA,CASSSILQPREQYF,TGTGCCAGCAGTTCCATTCTACAGCCTCGCGAGCAGTACTTC
TRBV13,TRBD1,TRBJ2-5,NA,CASGQGRQETQYF,TGTGCCAGCGGACAGGGAAGACAAGAGACCCAGTACTTC
TRBV5-1,TRBD2,TRBJ2-1,NA,CASSPGTSGTPYNEQFF,TGCGCCAGCAGCCCCGGGACTAGCGGGACCCCCTACAATGAGCAGTTCTTC
TRBV7-7,NA,TRBJ2-5,NA,CASSLSGGPQETQYF,TGTGCTAGCAGCTTATCCGGAGGTCCCCAAGAGACCCAGTACTTC
TRBV30,NA,TRBJ1-1,NA,CAWRFDTNTEAFF,TGTGCCTGGAGGTTCGACACGAACACTGAAGCTTTCTTT
TRBV28,NA,TRBJ2-1,NA,CASSLVAMRQFF,TGTGCCAGCAGTTTAGTTGCTATGCGGCAGTTCTTC
TRBV9,NA,TRBJ2-1,once,CASSGRIYNEQFF,TGTGCCAGCAGCGGGAGAATTTACAATGAGCAGTTCTTC
TRBV5-5,TRBD1,TRBJ1-1,few,CASSPGQALNTEAFF,TGTGCCAGCAGCCCAGGACAGGCTTTGAACACTGAAGCTTTCTTT
TRBV5-4,NA,TRBJ2-2,NA,CASSLARGTPNTGELFF,TGTGCCAGCAGCTTGGCCCGGGGGACTCCGAACACCGGGGAGCTGTTTTTT
TRBV28,TRBD2,TRBJ2-1,NA,CASSPTPIAGAHEQFF,TGTGCCAGCAGCCCCACCCCCATAGCGGGAGCGCATGAGCAGTTCTTC
TRBV5-6,TRBD2,TRBJ2-1,NA,CASSATSVNEQFF,TGTGCCAGCAGCGCCACTAGCGTGAATGAGCAGTTCTTC
TRBV28,TRBD2,TRBJ2-7,NA,CASSPTSGRDEQYF,TGTGCCAGCAGTCCTACTAGCGGGAGGGACGAGCAGTACTTC
TRBV28,NA,TRBJ2-7,NA,CASTSRRGSYEQYF,TGTGCCAGCACCTCCCGCCGGGGCTCCTACGAGCAGTACTTC
TRBV30,TRBD1,TRBJ1-2,NA,CAWETGGTGYTF,TGTGCCTGGGAGACAGGGGGGACAGGCTACACCTTC
TRBV30,NA,TRBJ1-6,NA,CAWSGGPNSPLHF,TGTGCCTGGAGTGGGGGCCCTAATTCACCCCTCCACTTT
TRBV7-2,NA,TRBJ2-5,few,CASSLVGARIETQYF,TGTGCCAGCAGCTTAGTGGGGGCGCGGATAGAGACCCAGTACTTC
TRBV27,TRBD1,TRBJ1-5,NA,CASSGQVHQPQHF,TGTGCCAGCAGTGGACAGGTACATCAGCCCCAGCATTTT
TRBV29-1,TRBD2,TRBJ2-1,NA,CSVEGLAGVVYNEQFF,TGCAGCGTTGAGGGACTAGCGGGAGTCGTCTACAATGAGCAGTTCTTC
TRBV19,TRBD1,TRBJ1-2,NA,CASRDGQGGYGYTF,TGTGCCAGTCGAGACGGACAGGGGGGATATGGCTACACCTTC
TRBV6-1,TRBD1,TRBJ2-3,few,CASSPGTVPLNTQYF,TGTGCCAGCAGTCCCGGGACAGTCCCATTGAATACGCAGTATTTT
TRBV5-6,TRBD2,TRBJ2-7,NA,CASSPLLAGAEQYF,TGTGCCAGCAGCCCCTTACTAGCGGGAGCCGAGCAGTACTTC
TRBV6-6,NA,TRBJ2-7,NA,CASRGPLYEQYF,TGTGCCAGCCGGGGTCCGTTGTACGAGCAGTACTTC